What follows describes a single T cell receptor beta chain. TCRdb itself ran the 5' RACE reads through MiXCR, one entry per CDR3 protein. The data hold around 410,000 distinct CDR3 sequences, with roughly a quarter observed a single time. This sample stems from a study of T-cell memory formation after mild COVID-19. CDR1 and CDR2 (germline): SGDLS, YYNGEE. V trimming: 3 bases; J trimming: 3 bases; junction bases outside the gene matches: 12. The CDR3 has 18 amino acids. The sequencing input was PBMCs or a T cell subset sorted from them (not recorded which). The clonotype was recovered from an adult woman who had mild COVID-19 (a few samples of this study predate the infection). Cell type and time point are not known. This rearrangement joins TRBV9 to TRBJ2-1; 10 nucleotides align to TRBD1. Here the CDR3 DNA reads TGTGCCAGCAGCGCCGTCCCGGGACAGGGGACGGTCTACAATGAGCAGTTCTTC. Residues: CASSAVPGQGTVYNEQFF.